This TCR beta chain was sequenced during a study of T-cell reconstitution after alpha-beta-depleted transplantation in children. Germline values: CDR1 MNHEY, CDR2 SMNVEV (reference sequence). V lost 6 bases to trimming and J lost 2 bases; unmatched junction nucleotides: 10. This CDR3 is built from 15 residues. Unique molecular identifiers were built into the TCRbeta library. TCRdb reprocessed the PCR reads via MiXCR and lists one record per CDR3 protein. The sample lists some 400,000 distinct CDR3 sequences, about a fifth occurring once. This clonotype has more than one count but fewer than ten. This chain links TRBV27 with TRBJ2-7, with 7 bases aligning to TRBD1. This sequence was found in a human donor who donated a stem cell graft to a child with acute myeloid leukemia. The source material was PBMCs from the stem cell graft donor, sampled from the stem cell graft. CDR3 in amino acids: CASSRNRGETYEQYF. The CDR3 DNA is TGTGCCAGCAGCCGAAACAGGGGAGAGACCTACGAGCAGTACTTC.